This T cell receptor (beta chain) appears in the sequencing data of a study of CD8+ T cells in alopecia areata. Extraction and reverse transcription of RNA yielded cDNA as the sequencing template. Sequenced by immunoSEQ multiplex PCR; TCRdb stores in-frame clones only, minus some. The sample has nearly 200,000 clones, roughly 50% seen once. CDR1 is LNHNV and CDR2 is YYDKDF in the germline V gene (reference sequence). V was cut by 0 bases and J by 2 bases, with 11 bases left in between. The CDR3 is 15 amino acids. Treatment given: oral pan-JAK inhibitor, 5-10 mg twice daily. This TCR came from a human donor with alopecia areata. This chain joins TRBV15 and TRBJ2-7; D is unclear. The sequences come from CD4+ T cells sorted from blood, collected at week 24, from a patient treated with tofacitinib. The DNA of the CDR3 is TGTGCCACCAGCAGAGAAGGTTACAGTCCCTACGAGCAGTACTTC. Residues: CATSREGYSPYEQYF. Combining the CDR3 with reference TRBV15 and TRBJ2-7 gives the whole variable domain DAMVIQNPRYQVTQFGKPVTLSCSQTLNHNVMYWYQQKSSQAPKLLFHYYDKDFNNEADTPDNFQSRRPNTSFCFLDIRSPGLGDTAMYLCATSREGYSPYEQYFGPGTRLTVT.